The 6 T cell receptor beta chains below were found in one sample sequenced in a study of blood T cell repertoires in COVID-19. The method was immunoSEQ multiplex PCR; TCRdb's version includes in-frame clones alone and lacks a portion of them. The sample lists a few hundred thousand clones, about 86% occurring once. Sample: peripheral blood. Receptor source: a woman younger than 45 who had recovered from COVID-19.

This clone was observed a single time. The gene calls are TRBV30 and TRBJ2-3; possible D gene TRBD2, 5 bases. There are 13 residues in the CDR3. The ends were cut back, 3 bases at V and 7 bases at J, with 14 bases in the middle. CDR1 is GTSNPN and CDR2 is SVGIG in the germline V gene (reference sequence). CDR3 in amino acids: CAWRSGKLNTQYF. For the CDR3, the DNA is TGTGCCTGGAGAAGCGGCAAATTAAATACGCAGTATTTT.

This chain's CDR3 is CASSGLEQGFYNEQFF. The DNA of the CDR3 is TGTGCCAGCTCGGGGCTTGAACAGGGGTTCTACAATGAGCAGTTCTTC. The chain couples TRBV14 to TRBJ2-1, with 7 bases lining up with TRBD1. The V and J ends lost 8 bases and 3 bases, in that order; junction bases with no gene match: 13. The length of the CDR3 is 16 residues. Germline V lookup: CDR1 SGHDN, CDR2 FVKESK.

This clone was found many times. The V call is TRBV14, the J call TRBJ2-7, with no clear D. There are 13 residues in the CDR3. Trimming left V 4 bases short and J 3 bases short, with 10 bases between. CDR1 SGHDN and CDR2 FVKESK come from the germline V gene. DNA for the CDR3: TGTGCCAGCAGCCTGGCCAGAAGCTACGAGCAGTACTTC. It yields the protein CASSLARSYEQYF.

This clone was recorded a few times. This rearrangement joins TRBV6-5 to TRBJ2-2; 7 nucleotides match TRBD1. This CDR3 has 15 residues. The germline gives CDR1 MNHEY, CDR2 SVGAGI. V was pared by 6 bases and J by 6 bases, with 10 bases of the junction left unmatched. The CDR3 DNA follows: TGTGCCAGCAGCCGTACCGGGACAGAGGCCGGGGAGCTGTTTTTT. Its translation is CASSRTGTEAGELFF.

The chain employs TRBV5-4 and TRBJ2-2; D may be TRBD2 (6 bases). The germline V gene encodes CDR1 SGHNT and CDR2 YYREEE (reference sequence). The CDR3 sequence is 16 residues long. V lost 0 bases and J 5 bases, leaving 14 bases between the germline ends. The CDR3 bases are TGTGCCAGCAGCTTGGAGGGTCGGGGGAGAACCGGGGAGCTGTTTTTT. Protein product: CASSLEGRGRTGELFF.

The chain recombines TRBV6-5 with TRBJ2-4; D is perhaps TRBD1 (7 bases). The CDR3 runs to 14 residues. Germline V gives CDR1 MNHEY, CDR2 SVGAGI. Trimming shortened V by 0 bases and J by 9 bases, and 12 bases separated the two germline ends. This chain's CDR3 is CASSYSSGGGIQYF. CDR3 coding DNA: TGTGCCAGCAGTTACTCTTCAGGGGGAGGCATTCAGTACTTC.